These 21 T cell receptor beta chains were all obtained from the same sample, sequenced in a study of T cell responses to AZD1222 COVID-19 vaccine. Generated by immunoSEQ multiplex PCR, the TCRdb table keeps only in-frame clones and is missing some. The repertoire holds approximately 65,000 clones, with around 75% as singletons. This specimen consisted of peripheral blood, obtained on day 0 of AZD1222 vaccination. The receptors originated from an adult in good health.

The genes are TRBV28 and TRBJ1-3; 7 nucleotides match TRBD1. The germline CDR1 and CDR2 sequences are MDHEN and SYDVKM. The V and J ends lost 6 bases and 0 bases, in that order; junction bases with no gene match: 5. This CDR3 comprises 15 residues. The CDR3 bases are TGTGCCAGCAGCTCAGGGACAGCCTCTGGAAACACCATATATTTT. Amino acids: CASSSGTASGNTIYF.

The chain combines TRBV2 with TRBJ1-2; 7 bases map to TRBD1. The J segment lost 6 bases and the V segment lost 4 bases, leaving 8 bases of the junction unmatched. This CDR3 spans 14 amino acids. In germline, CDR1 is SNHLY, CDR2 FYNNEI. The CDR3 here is CASSGEGALNGYTF. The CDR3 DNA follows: TGTGCCAGCAGTGGTGAGGGGGCACTGAATGGCTACACCTTC.

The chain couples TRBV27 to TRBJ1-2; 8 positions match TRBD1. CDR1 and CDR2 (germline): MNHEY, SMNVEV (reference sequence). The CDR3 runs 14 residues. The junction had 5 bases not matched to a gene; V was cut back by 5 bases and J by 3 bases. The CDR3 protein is CASSRDRIDYGYTF. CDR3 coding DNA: TGTGCCAGCAGTCGGGACAGGATAGACTATGGCTACACCTTC.

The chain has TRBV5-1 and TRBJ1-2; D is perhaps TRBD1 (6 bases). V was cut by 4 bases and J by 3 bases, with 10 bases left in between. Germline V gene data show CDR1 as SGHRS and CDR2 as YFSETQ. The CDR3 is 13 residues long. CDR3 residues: CASSPGQYYGYTF. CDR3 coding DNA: TGCGCCAGCAGCCCCGGACAGTACTATGGCTACACCTTC.

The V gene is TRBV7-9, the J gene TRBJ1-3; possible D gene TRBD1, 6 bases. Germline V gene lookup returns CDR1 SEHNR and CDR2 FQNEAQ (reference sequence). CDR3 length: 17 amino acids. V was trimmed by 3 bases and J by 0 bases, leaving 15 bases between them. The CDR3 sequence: CASSLGRDRFSGNTIYF. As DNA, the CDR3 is TGTGCCAGCAGCTTGGGGCGAGACAGGTTCTCTGGAAACACCATATATTTT. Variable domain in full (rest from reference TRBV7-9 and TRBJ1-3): DTGVSQNPRHKITKRGQNVTFRCDPISEHNRLYWYRQTLGQGPEFLTYFQNEAQLEKSRLLSDRFSAERPKGSFSTLEIQRTEQGDSAMYLCASSLGRDRFSGNTIYFGEGSWLTVV.

The CDR3 sequence is CASGEQEVFGNQPQHF. The CDR3 nucleotides read TGTGCCAGCGGGGAACAGGAGGTTTTTGGAAATCAGCCCCAGCATTTT. The chain is built from TRBV7-8 and TRBJ1-5; D might be TRBD1 (5 bases). The CDR3 consists of 16 residues. Per germline, CDR1 SGHVS and CDR2 FQNEAQ. V was clipped by 8 bases and J by 4 bases, with 21 bases between them. The full variable domain, in which reference TRBV7-8 and TRBJ1-5 provide the parts outside the CDR3, is GAGVSQSPRYKVAKRGQDVALRCDPISGHVSLFWYQQALGQGPEFLTYFQNEAQLDKSGLPSDRFFAERPEGSVSTLKIQRTQQEDSAVYLCASGEQEVFGNQPQHFGDGTRLSIL.

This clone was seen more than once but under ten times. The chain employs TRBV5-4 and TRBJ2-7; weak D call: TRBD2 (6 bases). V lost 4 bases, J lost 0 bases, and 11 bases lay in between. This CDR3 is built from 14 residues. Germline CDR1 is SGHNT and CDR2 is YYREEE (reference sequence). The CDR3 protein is CASSPLEGSYEQYF. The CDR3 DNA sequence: TGTGCCAGCAGCCCCCTGGAGGGCTCCTACGAGCAGTACTTC.

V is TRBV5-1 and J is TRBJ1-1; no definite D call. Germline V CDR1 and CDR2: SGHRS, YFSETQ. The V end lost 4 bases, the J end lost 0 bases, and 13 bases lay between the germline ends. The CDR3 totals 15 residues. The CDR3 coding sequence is TGCGCCAGCAGCCAGGAGGACTTCATGAACACTGAAGCTTTCTTT. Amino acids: CASSQEDFMNTEAFF.

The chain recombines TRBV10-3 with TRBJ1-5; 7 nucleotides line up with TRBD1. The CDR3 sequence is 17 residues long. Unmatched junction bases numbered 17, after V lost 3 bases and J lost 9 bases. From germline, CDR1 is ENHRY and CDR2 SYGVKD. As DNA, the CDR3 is TGTGCCATCAGTGACCCCCAAACTGGACAGGCCCTGGGGCCCCAGCATTTT. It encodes CAISDPQTGQALGPQHF.

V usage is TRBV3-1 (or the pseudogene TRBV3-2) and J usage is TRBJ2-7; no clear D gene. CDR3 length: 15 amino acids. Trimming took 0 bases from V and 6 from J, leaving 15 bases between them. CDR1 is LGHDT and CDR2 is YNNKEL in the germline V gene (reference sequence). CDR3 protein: CASSQEPATTTEQYF. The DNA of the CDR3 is TGTGCCAGCAGCCAAGAGCCAGCCACAACAACCGAGCAGTACTTC.

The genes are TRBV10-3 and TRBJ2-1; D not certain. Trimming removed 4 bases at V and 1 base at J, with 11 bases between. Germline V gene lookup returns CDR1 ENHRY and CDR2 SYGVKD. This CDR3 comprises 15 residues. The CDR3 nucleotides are TGTGCCATCAGTGGTGGCAGCCCTTCCTACAATGAGCAGTTCTTC. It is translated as CAISGGSPSYNEQFF.

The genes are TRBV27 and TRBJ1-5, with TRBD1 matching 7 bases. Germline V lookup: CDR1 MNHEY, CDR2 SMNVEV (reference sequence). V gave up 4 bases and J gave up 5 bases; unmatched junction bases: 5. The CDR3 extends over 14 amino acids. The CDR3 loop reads CASSYRGSYQPQHF. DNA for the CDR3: TGTGCCAGCAGTTACAGGGGAAGTTATCAGCCCCAGCATTTT.

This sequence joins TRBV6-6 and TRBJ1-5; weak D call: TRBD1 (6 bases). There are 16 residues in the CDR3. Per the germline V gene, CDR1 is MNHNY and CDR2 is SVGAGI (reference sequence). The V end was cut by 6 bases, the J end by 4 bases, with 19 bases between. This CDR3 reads CASRPPGQEGNQPQHF. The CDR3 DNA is TGTGCCAGCAGACCCCCGGGACAAGAAGGGAATCAGCCCCAGCATTTT.

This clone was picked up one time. CDR3 bases: TGTGCCAGCAGCGGAACAGGCTACGAGCAGTACTTC. Translating gives CASSGTGYEQYF. V gene TRBV11-3 combines with J gene TRBJ2-7; possibly TRBD1 for D (5 bases). The CDR3 extends over 12 amino acids. CDR1 and CDR2 (germline): SGHNT, YENEEA. Between the trimmed V and J ends, which lost 5 bases and 3 bases, there was a span of 8 bases.

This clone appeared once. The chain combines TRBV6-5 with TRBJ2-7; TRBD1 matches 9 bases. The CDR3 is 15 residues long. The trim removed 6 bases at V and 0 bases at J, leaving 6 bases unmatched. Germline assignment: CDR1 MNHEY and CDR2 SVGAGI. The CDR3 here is CASRLDRGASYEQYF. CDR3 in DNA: TGTGCCAGCAGATTGGACAGGGGAGCCTCCTACGAGCAGTACTTC.

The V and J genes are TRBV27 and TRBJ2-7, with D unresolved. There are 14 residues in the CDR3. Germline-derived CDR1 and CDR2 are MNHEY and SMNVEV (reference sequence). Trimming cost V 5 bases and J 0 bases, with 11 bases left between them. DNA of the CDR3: TGTGCCAGCAGTCACGGGTCCCGCTCCTACGAGCAGTACTTC. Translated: CASSHGSRSYEQYF.

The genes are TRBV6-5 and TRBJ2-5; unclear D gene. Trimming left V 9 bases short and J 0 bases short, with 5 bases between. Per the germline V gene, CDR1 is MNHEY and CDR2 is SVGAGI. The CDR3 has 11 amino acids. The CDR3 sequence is CASSYQETQYF. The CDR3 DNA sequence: TGTGCCAGTTCTTACCAAGAGACCCAGTACTTC.

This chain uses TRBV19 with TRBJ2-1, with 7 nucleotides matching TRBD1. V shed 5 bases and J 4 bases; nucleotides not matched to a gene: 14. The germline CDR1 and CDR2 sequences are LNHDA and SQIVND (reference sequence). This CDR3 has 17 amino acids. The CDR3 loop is CASSLRQGPYQYNEQFF. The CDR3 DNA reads TGTGCCAGTAGTTTACGACAGGGCCCATACCAATACAATGAGCAGTTCTTC.

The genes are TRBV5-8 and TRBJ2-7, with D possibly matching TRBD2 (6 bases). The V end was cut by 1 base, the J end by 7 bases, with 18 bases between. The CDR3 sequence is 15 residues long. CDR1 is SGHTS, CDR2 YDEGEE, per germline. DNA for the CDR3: TGTGCCAGCAGCTTGCGTACGGGAGTCGAGGGAGAGCAGTACTTC. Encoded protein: CASSLRTGVEGEQYF.

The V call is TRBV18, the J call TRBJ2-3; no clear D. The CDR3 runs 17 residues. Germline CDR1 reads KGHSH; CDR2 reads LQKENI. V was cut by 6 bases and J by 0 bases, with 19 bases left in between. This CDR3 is CASSPFRVGTSTDTQYF. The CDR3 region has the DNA TGTGCCAGCTCCCCCTTTAGGGTAGGAACTAGCACAGATACGCAGTATTTT.

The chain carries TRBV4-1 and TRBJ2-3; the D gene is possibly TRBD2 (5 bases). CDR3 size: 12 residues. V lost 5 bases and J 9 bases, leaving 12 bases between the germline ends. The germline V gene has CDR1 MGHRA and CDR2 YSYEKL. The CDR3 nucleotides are TGCGCCAGCAGCGATGCCGGGGTGACGCAGTATTTT. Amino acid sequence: CASSDAGVTQYF.